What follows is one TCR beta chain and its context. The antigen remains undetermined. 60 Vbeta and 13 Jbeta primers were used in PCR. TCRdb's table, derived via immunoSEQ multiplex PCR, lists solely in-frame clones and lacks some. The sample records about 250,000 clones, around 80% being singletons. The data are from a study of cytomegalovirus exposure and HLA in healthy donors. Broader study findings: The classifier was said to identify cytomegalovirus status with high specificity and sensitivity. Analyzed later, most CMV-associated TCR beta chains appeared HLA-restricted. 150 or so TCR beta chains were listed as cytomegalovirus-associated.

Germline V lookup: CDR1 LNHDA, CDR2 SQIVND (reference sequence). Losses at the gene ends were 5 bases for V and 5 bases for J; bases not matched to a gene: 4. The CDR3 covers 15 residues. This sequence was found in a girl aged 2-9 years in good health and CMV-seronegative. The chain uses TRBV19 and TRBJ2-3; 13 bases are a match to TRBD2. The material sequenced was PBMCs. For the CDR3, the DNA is TGTGCCAGTAGTGGACTAGCGGGAGAATTAGATACGCAGTATTTT. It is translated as CASSGLAGELDTQYF.